Listed here are 29 T cell receptor beta chains from one sample, sequenced in a study of cytomegalovirus exposure and HLA in healthy donors. The PCR was carried out with 60 Vbeta primers and 13 Jbeta primers. The protocol was immunoSEQ multiplex PCR, while the TCRdb copy is restricted to in-frame clones and leaves out a portion. Of around 200,000 clones in the sample, roughly 82% were seen once. The sequencing input was PBMCs. These receptors were obtained from a woman between 45 and 65 years old in good health and CMV-seropositive.

The chain combines TRBV27 with TRBJ2-5; 12 bases map to TRBD2. Germline CDR1 is MNHEY and CDR2 is SMNVEV (reference sequence). The CDR3 sequence is 16 residues long. V lost 6 bases to trimming and J lost 4 bases; unmatched junction nucleotides: 9. CDR3 in amino acids: CASSLRATSGGETQYF. DNA of the CDR3: TGTGCCAGCAGCCTAAGGGCGACTAGCGGGGGAGAGACCCAGTACTTC.

This chain connects TRBV11-2 to TRBJ2-3; TRBD2 might be the D (7 bases). Deletions cut 6 bases from V and 2 bases from J, with 15 bases between. CDR3 length: 15 amino acids. Germline V gene lookup returns CDR1 SGHAT and CDR2 FQNNGV. This CDR3 reads CASSPSGGPTDTQYF. In nucleotides, the CDR3 is TGTGCCAGCAGTCCGTCCGGGGGGCCCACAGATACGCAGTATTTT.

The chain recombines TRBV2 with TRBJ1-5; D is unresolved. V lost 3 bases, J lost 11 bases, and 14 bases lay in between. Germline V gives CDR1 SNHLY, CDR2 FYNNEI. The CDR3 extends over 13 amino acids. CDR3: CASSEEEVMAQHF. As DNA, the CDR3 is TGTGCCAGCAGTGAGGAGGAGGTCATGGCCCAGCATTTT.

The chain links TRBV7-9 to TRBJ2-7; a possible D gene is TRBD2 (5 bases). Germline V CDR1 and CDR2: SEHNR, FQNEAQ (reference sequence). The CDR3 extends over 16 amino acids. Deletions cut 7 bases from V and 0 bases from J, with 19 bases between. The CDR3 here is CASMPGVGESSYEQYF. The CDR3 DNA sequence: TGTGCCAGCATGCCTGGGGTTGGGGAGAGCTCCTACGAGCAGTACTTC.

The sample holds a few counts of this clone. The genes are TRBV5-1 and TRBJ1-1; D is perhaps TRBD1 (5 bases). V gave up 4 bases and J gave up 0 bases, with 16 bases separating them. CDR3 length equals 16 residues. The V gene's germline CDR1 is SGHRS and CDR2 YFSETQ. In DNA, the CDR3 is TGCGCCAGCAGCCCCGAAGGTCCAGGGATGAACACTGAAGCTTTCTTT. It specifies CASSPEGPGMNTEAFF.

This chain joins TRBV28 and TRBJ2-4, with 7 positions matching TRBD1. CDR3 length: 14 residues. J gave up 9 bases and V 8 bases, and 13 bases lay outside the gene matches. Germline V gene data show CDR1 as MDHEN and CDR2 as SYDVKM. The CDR3 DNA reads as TGTGCCAGCCGACCTTCGGACAGGTTCGGCATTCAGTACTTC. Protein product: CASRPSDRFGIQYF.

The chain is built from TRBV10-3 and TRBJ2-1; 9 nucleotides align to TRBD2. CDR1 ENHRY and CDR2 SYGVKD come from the germline V gene. The CDR3 has 18 amino acids. Trimming removed 2 bases from V and 10 bases from J; junction bases left unmatched: 18. Here the CDR3 reads CAISESVDPGLARSEQFF. The CDR3 region has the DNA TGTGCCATCAGTGAGAGCGTCGATCCGGGACTAGCCCGCTCCGAGCAGTTCTTC.

In its sample, this clone was seen once. This sequence joins TRBV7-2 and TRBJ2-1; TRBD2 matches 14 bases. The CDR3 extends over 14 amino acids. Germline-derived CDR1 and CDR2 are SGHTA and FQGNSA. The V and J ends lost 5 bases and 10 bases, in that order; junction bases with no gene match: 4. CDR3 coding DNA: TGTGCCAGCAGCACGGGACTAGCGGGGGACGAGCAGTTCTTC. Translation gives CASSTGLAGDEQFF.

The V and J genes are TRBV6-5 and TRBJ1-3; D may be TRBD1 (5 bases). CDR3 length: 13 amino acids. V lost 5 bases to trimming and J lost 4 bases, with 9 bases between them. Germline-derived CDR1 and CDR2 are MNHEY and SVGAGI. Here the CDR3 reads CASSRGYGNTIYF. The CDR3, as DNA: TGTGCCAGCAGTAGGGGTTACGGAAACACCATATATTTT.

This clone was observed a handful of times. Here the CDR3 DNA reads TGTGCCAGCAGCTACCTCGTTGAGGGGGCGAATACGCAGTATTTT. It is translated as CASSYLVEGANTQYF. V is TRBV28 and J is TRBJ2-3, with TRBD1 matching over 7 bases. In germline, CDR1 is MDHEN, CDR2 SYDVKM. Unmatched junction bases numbered 13, after V lost 6 bases and J lost 7 bases. There are 15 residues in the CDR3.

V usage is TRBV4-1 and J usage is TRBJ2-3; TRBD2 matches 9 bases. Unmatched junction bases numbered 6, after V lost 0 bases and J lost 5 bases. CDR3 length: 16 residues. Germline CDR1 and CDR2: MGHRA and YSYEKL. CDR3 amino acids: CASSQDGRGGIDTQYF. The CDR3 nucleotides are TGCGCCAGCAGCCAAGATGGGCGGGGGGGCATAGATACGCAGTATTTT.

This clone has just one count. The J gene is TRBJ2-1, the V gene TRBV2, with D possibly being TRBD1 (5 bases). V lost 6 bases, J lost 7 bases, and 13 bases lay in between. This CDR3 has 13 residues. Germline CDR1 reads SNHLY; CDR2 reads FYNNEI. This chain's CDR3 is CASSGGAVNEQFF. The CDR3 region has the DNA TGTGCCAGCAGCGGTGGGGCAGTAAATGAGCAGTTCTTC.

V usage is TRBV6-1 and J usage is TRBJ2-2; 8 positions match TRBD2. The V and J ends lost 8 bases and 7 bases, in that order; junction bases with no gene match: 9. Germline CDR1 is MNHNS and CDR2 is SASEGT. The CDR3 sequence is 14 residues long. CDR3 nucleotide sequence: TGTGCCAGCGCCTCGGGGGGGTTGGGCGGGGAGCTGTTTTTT. Amino acid sequence: CASASGGLGGELFF.

On this clone: At one of its ends the junction is not consistent with the germline gene, which may arise from a read error. V and J are TRBV6-5 and TRBJ2-7, with 7 bases that match TRBD1. The CDR3 has 13 residues. Germline loops: CDR1 MNHEY, CDR2 SVGAGI. The chain's CDR3 is CASSPWDSDERYF. The CDR3, as DNA: TGTGCCAGCAGTCCCTGGGACAGCGACGAGCGGTACTTC.

This chain uses TRBV11-2 with TRBJ2-7; TRBD1 might be the D (5 bases). The length of the CDR3 is 15 residues. The ends were cut back, 1 base at V and 3 bases at J, with 13 bases in the middle. Germline V CDR1 and CDR2: SGHAT, FQNNGV. The CDR3 coding sequence is TGTGCCAGCAGCTTAGTGGGGCGAGCTGACTACGAGCAGTACTTC. It translates to CASSLVGRADYEQYF. The full variable domain, in which reference TRBV11-2 and TRBJ2-7 provide the parts outside the CDR3, is EAGVAQSPRYKIIEKRQSVAFWCNPISGHATLYWYQQILGQGPKLLIQFQNNGVVDDSQLPKDRFSAERLKGVDSTLKIQPAKLEDSAVYLCASSLVGRADYEQYFGPGTRLTVT.

This sequence joins TRBV28 and TRBJ1-2; the D is unclear. CDR1 is MDHEN and CDR2 is SYDVKM in the germline V gene. V lost 2 bases, J lost 8 bases, and 9 bases lay in between. This CDR3 has 12 residues. CDR3 nucleotides: TGTGCCAGCAGTTTAATACCGGGGGGCTACACCTTC. It yields the protein CASSLIPGGYTF.

This clone has only a few counts. The chain recombines TRBV9 with TRBJ1-2, with D possibly being TRBD1 (6 bases). CDR1 and CDR2 from the germline V gene are SGDLS and YYNGEE. The V gene lost 4 bases and the J gene lost 5 bases, with 9 bases spanning the gap. The CDR3 length is 12 residues. CDR3: CASSRDTYGYTF. As DNA, the CDR3 is TGTGCCAGCAGCAGGGACACTTATGGCTACACCTTC.

This clone was recorded a few times. The chain has TRBV5-6 and TRBJ2-7; D call uncertain. The V end was cut by 3 bases, the J end by 0 bases, with 4 bases between. The CDR3 has 12 amino acids. The V gene's germline CDR1 is SGHDT and CDR2 YYEEEE. CDR3: CASSSRSYEQYF. The CDR3, as DNA: TGTGCCAGCAGCTCGCGCTCCTACGAGCAGTACTTC.

This chain joins TRBV7-2 and TRBJ2-7; 9 bases match TRBD2. The V segment lost 7 bases and the J segment 6 bases; nucleotides outside the gene matches: 13. Germline CDR1 and CDR2: SGHTA and FQGNSA. This CDR3 comprises 15 residues. CDR3 amino acids: CASNPGGAGGFEQYF. The CDR3 region has the DNA TGTGCCAGCAACCCGGGGGGAGCGGGGGGTTTCGAGCAGTACTTC.

Only a few counts were recorded for this clone. The V and J genes are TRBV2 and TRBJ1-5; perhaps TRBD1 as D (6 bases). Trimming removed 6 bases from V and 7 bases from J, with 7 bases in between. This CDR3 is 11 amino acids long. Germline assignment: CDR1 SNHLY and CDR2 FYNNEI. The CDR3 region is CASRQGQPQHF. For the CDR3, the DNA is TGTGCCAGCAGACAGGGCCAGCCCCAGCATTTT.

Here the CDR3 DNA reads TGTGCCAGCAGTCGGGACAGAGACTACGAGCAGTACTTC. Its protein is CASSRDRDYEQYF. The rearrangement uses TRBV6-5 and TRBJ2-7; 7 bases fit TRBD1. CDR3 length: 13 amino acids. V shed 5 bases and J 3 bases; nucleotides not matched to a gene: 4. Germline V gives CDR1 MNHEY, CDR2 SVGAGI.

The DNA of the CDR3 is TGTGCCAGCAGCTTAGGGGCTAGCGGGGGGGCATCCCTGGAGACCCAGTACTTC. Its translation: CASSLGASGGASLETQYF. The genes are TRBV11-3 and TRBJ2-5; 12 nucleotides align to TRBD2. Germline CDR1 reads SGHNT; CDR2 reads YENEEA. V was pared by 1 base and J by 5 bases, with 11 bases of the junction left unmatched. This CDR3 has 18 amino acids.

The chain links TRBV5-1 to TRBJ2-7; 10 nucleotides match TRBD1. The CDR3 loop spans 14 amino acids. The germline V gene has CDR1 SGHRS and CDR2 YFSETQ. V dropped 4 bases and J dropped 2; count of bases not matched to a gene: 3. CDR3 region: CASSGGQGAYEQYF. Here the CDR3 DNA reads TGCGCCAGCAGCGGCGGACAGGGGGCCTACGAGCAGTACTTC. Complete variable domain (other parts from reference TRBV5-1 and TRBJ2-7): KAGVTQTPRYLIKTRGQQVTLSCSPISGHRSVSWYQQTPGQGLQFLFEYFSETQRNKGNFPGRFSGRQFSNSRSEMNVSTLELGDSALYLCASSGGQGAYEQYFGPGTRLTVT.

V is TRBV11-2 and J is TRBJ1-1, with D possibly matching TRBD1 (6 bases). This CDR3 region has 14 residues. The V end lost 5 bases, the J end lost 5 bases, and 15 bases lay between the germline ends. Germline V gene lookup returns CDR1 SGHAT and CDR2 FQNNGV. The CDR3 loop reads CASSQTLRGTEAFF. The CDR3 DNA reads as TGTGCCAGCAGCCAAACCCTCAGGGGAACTGAAGCTTTCTTT.

The chain has TRBV1 and TRBJ2-1; the table's D call, TRBD1, has no DNA check behind it. TRBV1 is an annotated pseudogene. This CDR3 comprises 16 residues. This CDR3 is CTSSQDHPGGRTEQFF. The CDR3 DNA reads TGCACCAGCAGCCAAGATCACCCAGGGGGCAGGACTGAGCAGTTCTTC.

The chain joins TRBV4-1 to TRBJ2-2, with TRBD2 matching over 7 bases. The CDR3 extends over 16 amino acids. Germline V gene data show CDR1 as MGHRA and CDR2 as YSYEKL. Trimming took 4 bases from V and 4 from J; bases not matched to a gene: 9. The CDR3 sequence: CASSLASGVTTGELFF. The DNA for the CDR3 is TGCGCCAGCAGCCTCGCCAGCGGGGTGACCACCGGGGAGCTGTTTTTT.

The CDR3 is CASSRERGRRTGELFF. The CDR3, as DNA: TGTGCCAGCAGCCGGGAAAGGGGGCGACGCACCGGGGAGCTGTTTTTT. This chain connects TRBV7-9 to TRBJ2-2; TRBD1 matches 7 bases. Unmatched junction bases numbered 10, after V lost 5 bases and J lost 4 bases. This CDR3 region has 16 residues. Per germline, CDR1 SEHNR and CDR2 FQNEAQ (reference sequence).

The gene calls are TRBV5-4 and TRBJ2-5, with 13 bases aligning to TRBD2. The CDR3 length is 16 residues. V dropped 3 bases and J dropped 5; count of bases not matched to a gene: 7. Per germline, CDR1 SGHNT and CDR2 YYREEE (reference sequence). DNA of the CDR3: TGTGCCAGCAGCTCAGGGACTAGCGGGGTGGGCGAGACCCAGTACTTC. This translates into CASSSGTSGVGETQYF.

The rearrangement links TRBV10-3 to TRBJ2-3; D unclear. The germline gives CDR1 ENHRY, CDR2 SYGVKD. The CDR3 has 18 amino acids. The V and J ends lost 0 bases and 0 bases respectively, with 16 bases between them. The CDR3: CAISESGGETTSTDTQYF. CDR3 coding DNA: TGTGCCATCAGTGAGTCGGGTGGAGAGACGACTAGCACAGATACGCAGTATTTT.